This record covers a single TCR beta chain. The sample is drawn from a study of technical replicates of blood from a few donors. TCRdb keeps only in-frame clones here, not all; method: immunoSEQ multiplex PCR. Of tens of thousands of clones in the sample, around nine tenths were seen once. Germline CDR1 SGHRS, CDR2 YFSETQ. The V gene lost 1 base and the J gene lost 2 bases, with 16 bases spanning the gap. The CDR3 consists of 17 residues. The chain employs TRBV5-1 and TRBJ2-1; possible D gene TRBD2, 5 bases. The specimen sequenced was PBMCs. The sequence was obtained from a human donor in good health. Some clones in this sample may be carry-over from other donors' samples. The DNA of the CDR3 is TGCGCCAGCAGCTTGTATGGCCGGGATGGGGCCTACAATGAGCAGTTCTTC. This encodes CASSLYGRDGAYNEQFF.